This T cell receptor (beta chain) was captured by sequencing in a study of identical twins. Findings of the study overall: The study found weaker excess twin sharing in beta out-of-frame sequences. Modeled out-of-frame TCR alpha sharing in monozygotic twins fell below observed levels.

TCRdb reanalysed the 5' RACE reads using MiXCR and keeps one entry per CDR3 protein. The sample includes under 350,000 distinct CDR3 sequences, roughly 9.7% of them seen just once. Trimming shortened V by 4 bases and J by 4 bases, and 16 bases separated the two germline ends. The CDR3 has 15 residues. Turning to this clonotype: Its matching antigen is unknown.

These data were likewise used in another study, on yellow fever vaccine responses in identical twins.

The specimen sequenced was CD8+ T cells sorted from blood. The chain links TRBV23-1 to TRBJ2-5; perhaps TRBD2 as D (5 bases). TRBV23-1 is treated as an ORF (open reading frame) with a function not yet certain. The TCR comes from a woman aged 18-29 years in good health. The CDR3 bases are TGCGCCAGCAGTCCCGGGGTTGGGGTTGTAGAGACCCAGTACTTC. It encodes CASSPGVGVVETQYF.